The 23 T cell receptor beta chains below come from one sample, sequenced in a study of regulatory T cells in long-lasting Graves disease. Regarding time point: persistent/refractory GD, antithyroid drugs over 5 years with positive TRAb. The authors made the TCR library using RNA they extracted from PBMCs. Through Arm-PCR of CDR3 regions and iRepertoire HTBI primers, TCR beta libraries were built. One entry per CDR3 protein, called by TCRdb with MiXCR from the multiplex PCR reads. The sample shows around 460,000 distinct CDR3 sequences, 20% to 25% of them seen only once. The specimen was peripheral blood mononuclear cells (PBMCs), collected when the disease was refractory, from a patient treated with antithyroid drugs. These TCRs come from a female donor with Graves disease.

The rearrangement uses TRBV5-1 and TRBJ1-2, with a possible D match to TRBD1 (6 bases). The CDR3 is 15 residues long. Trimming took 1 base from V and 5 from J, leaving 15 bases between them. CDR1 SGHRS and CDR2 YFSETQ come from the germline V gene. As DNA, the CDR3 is TGCGCCAGCAGCTTGCGTCCGCGGACAGATTATGGCTACACCTTC. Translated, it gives CASSLRPRTDYGYTF. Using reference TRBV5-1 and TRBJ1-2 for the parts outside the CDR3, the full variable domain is KAGVTQTPRYLIKTRGQQVTLSCSPISGHRSVSWYQQTPGQGLQFLFEYFSETQRNKGNFPGRFSGRQFSNSRSEMNVSTLELGDSALYLCASSLRPRTDYGYTFGSGTRLTVV.

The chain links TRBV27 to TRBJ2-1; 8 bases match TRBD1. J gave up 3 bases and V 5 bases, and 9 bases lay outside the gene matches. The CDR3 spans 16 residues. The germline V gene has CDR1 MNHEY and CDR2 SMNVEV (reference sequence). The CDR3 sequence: CASSPTLGQVYNEQFF. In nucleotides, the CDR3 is TGTGCCAGCAGTCCGACCCTGGGACAGGTCTACAATGAGCAGTTCTTC.

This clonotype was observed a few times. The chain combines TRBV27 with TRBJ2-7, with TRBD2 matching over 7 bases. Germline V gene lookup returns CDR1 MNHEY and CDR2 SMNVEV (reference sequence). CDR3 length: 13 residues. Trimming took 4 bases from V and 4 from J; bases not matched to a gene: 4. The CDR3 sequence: CASSYRGEYEQYF. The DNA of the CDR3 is TGTGCCAGCAGTTATCGGGGGGAGTACGAGCAGTACTTC.

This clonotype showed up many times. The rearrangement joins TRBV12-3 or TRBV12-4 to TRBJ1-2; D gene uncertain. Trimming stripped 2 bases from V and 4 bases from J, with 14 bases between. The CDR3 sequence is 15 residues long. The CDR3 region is CASSLIQDGSYGYTF. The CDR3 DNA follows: TGTGCCAGCAGTTTAATCCAGGACGGAAGCTATGGCTACACCTTC.

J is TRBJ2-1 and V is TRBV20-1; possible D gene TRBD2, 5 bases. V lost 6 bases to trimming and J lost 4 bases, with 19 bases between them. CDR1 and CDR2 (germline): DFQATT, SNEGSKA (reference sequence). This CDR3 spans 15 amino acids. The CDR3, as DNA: TGCAGTGCAACTAAGCGGAGCCACGATTACAATGAGCAGTTCTTC. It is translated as CSATKRSHDYNEQFF.

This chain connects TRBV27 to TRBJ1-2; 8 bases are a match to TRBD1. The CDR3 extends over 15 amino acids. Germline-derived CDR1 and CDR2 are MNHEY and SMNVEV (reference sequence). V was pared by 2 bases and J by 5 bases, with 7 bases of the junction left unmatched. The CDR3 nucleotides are TGTGCCAGCAGTTTAACCGGGACAGGAGGATATGGCTACACCTTC. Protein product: CASSLTGTGGYGYTF.

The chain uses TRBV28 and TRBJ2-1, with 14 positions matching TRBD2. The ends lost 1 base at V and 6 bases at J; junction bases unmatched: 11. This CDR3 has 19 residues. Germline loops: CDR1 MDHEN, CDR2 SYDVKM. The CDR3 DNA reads TGTGCCAGCAGTTTATTCGGGGGGGGACTAGCGGGAGTACGCAATGAGCAGTTCTTC. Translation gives CASSLFGGGLAGVRNEQFF. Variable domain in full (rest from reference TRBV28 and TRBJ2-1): DVKVTQSSRYLVKRTGEKVFLECVQDMDHENMFWYRQDPGLGLRLIYFSYDVKMKEKGDIPEGYSVSREKKERFSLILESASTNQTSMYLCASSLFGGGLAGVRNEQFFGPGTRLTVL.

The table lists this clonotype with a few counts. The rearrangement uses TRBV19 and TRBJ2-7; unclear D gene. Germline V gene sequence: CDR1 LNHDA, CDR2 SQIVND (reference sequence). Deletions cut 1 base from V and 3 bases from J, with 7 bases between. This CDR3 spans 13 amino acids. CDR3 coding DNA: TGTGCCAGTAGTATAGGTGTGGGCTACGAGCAGTACTTC. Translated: CASSIGVGYEQYF.

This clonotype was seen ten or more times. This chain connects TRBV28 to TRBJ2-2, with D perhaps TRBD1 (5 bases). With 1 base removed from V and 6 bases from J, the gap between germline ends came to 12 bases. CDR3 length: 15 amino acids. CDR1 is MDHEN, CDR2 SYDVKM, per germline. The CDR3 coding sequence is TGTGCCAGCAGTTTATCCGAACCAGGGCCCGGGGAGCTGTTTTTT. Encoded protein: CASSLSEPGPGELFF. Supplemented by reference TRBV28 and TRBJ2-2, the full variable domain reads DVKVTQSSRYLVKRTGEKVFLECVQDMDHENMFWYRQDPGLGLRLIYFSYDVKMKEKGDIPEGYSVSREKKERFSLILESASTNQTSMYLCASSLSEPGPGELFFGEGSRLTVL.

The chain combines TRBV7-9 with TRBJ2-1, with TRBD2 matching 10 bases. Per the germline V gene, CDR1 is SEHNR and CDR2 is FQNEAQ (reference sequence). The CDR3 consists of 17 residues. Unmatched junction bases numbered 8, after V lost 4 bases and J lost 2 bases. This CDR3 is CASSSVLAGVAYNEQFF. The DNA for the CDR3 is TGTGCCAGCAGCTCAGTCCTAGCGGGAGTCGCCTACAATGAGCAGTTCTTC.

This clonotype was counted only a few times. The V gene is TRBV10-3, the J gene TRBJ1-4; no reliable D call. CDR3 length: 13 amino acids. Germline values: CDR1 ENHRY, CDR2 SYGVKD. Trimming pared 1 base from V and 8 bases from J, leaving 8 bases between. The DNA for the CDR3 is TGTGCCATCAGTGAGTTCTGGGAGGAAAAACTGTTTTTT. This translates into CAISEFWEEKLFF.

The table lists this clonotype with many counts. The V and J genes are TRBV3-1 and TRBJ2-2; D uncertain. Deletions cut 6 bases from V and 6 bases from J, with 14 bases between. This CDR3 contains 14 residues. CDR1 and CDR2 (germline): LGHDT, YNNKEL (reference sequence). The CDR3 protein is CASRLAFKAGELFF. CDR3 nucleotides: TGTGCCAGCAGGTTGGCATTCAAGGCCGGGGAGCTGTTTTTT.

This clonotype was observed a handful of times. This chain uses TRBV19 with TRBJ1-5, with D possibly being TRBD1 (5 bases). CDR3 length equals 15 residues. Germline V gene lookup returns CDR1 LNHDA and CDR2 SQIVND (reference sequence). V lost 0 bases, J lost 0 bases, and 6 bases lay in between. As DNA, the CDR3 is TGTGCCAGTAGTATAGAAGGGGTTAGCAATCAGCCCCAGCATTTT. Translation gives CASSIEGVSNQPQHF. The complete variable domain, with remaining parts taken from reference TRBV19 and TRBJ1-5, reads DGGITQSPKYLFRKEGQNVTLSCEQNLNHDAMYWYRQDPGQGLRLIYYSQIVNDFQKGDIAEGYSVSREKKESFPLTVTSAQKNPTAFYLCASSIEGVSNQPQHFGDGTRLSIL.

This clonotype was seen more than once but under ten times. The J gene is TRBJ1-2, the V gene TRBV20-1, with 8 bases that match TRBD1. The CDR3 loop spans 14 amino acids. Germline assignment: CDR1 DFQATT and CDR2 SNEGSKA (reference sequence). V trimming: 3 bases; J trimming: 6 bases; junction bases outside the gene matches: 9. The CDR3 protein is CSARDIQGAHGYTF. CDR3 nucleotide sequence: TGCAGTGCTAGGGACATTCAGGGGGCACATGGCTACACCTTC.

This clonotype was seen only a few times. The CDR3 sequence: CASSLEGTQAGELFF. The CDR3 DNA reads as TGTGCCAGCAGCTTAGAGGGGACTCAGGCTGGGGAGCTGTTTTTT. The genes are TRBV7-2 and TRBJ2-2; a possible D gene is TRBD2 (6 bases). V lost 1 base to trimming and J lost 8 bases, with 14 bases between them. CDR3 length equals 15 residues. Per germline, CDR1 SGHTA and CDR2 FQGNSA.

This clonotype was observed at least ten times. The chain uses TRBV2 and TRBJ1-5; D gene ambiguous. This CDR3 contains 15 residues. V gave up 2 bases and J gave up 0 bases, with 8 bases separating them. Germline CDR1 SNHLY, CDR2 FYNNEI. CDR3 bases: TGTGCCAGCAGTGAATGGGGATATAGCAATCAGCCCCAGCATTTT. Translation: CASSEWGYSNQPQHF.

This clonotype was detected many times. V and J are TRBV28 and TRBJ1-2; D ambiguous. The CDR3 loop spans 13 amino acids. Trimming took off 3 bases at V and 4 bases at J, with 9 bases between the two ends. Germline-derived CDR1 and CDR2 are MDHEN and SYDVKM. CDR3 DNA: TGTGCCAGCAGTTTGGCCACTTCCTATGGCTACACCTTC. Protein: CASSLATSYGYTF.

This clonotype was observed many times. This chain's CDR3 is CASRVGEKLFF. The CDR3 DNA reads TGTGCCAGCAGGGTTGGGGAAAAACTGTTTTTT. This chain connects TRBV2 to TRBJ1-4, with D unresolved. Germline values: CDR1 SNHLY, CDR2 FYNNEI. Trimming cost V 6 bases and J 8 bases, with 7 bases left between them. There are 11 residues in the CDR3.

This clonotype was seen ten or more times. The CDR3 loop is CASSPGQEGDIQYF. CDR3 nucleotide sequence: TGTGCCAGCAGTCCCGGACAGGAGGGAGACATTCAGTACTTC. J is TRBJ2-4 and V is TRBV28; tentatively, D is TRBD1 (7 bases). V was cut by 5 bases and J by 8 bases, with 16 bases left in between. The germline V gene has CDR1 MDHEN and CDR2 SYDVKM. The CDR3 is 14 amino acids.

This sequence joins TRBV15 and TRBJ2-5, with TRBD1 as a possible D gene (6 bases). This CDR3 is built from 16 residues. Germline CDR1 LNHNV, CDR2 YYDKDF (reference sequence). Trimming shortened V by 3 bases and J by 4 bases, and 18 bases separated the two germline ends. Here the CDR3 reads CATSSPQGFTGETQYF. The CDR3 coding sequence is TGTGCCACCAGCAGCCCCCAGGGGTTCACTGGAGAGACCCAGTACTTC.

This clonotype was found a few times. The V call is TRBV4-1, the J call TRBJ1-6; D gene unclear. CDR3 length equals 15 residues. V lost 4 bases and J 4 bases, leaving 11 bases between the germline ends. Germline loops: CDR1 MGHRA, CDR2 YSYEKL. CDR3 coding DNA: TGCGCCAGCAGCCCCGCCGGGAGGTATAATTCACCCCTCCACTTT. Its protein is CASSPAGRYNSPLHF.

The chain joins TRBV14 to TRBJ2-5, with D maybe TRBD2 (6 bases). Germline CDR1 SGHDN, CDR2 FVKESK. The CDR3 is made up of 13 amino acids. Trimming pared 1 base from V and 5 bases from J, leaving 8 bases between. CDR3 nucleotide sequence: TGTGCCAGCAGCCAAGGGGGACTCGAGACCCAGTACTTC. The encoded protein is CASSQGGLETQYF.

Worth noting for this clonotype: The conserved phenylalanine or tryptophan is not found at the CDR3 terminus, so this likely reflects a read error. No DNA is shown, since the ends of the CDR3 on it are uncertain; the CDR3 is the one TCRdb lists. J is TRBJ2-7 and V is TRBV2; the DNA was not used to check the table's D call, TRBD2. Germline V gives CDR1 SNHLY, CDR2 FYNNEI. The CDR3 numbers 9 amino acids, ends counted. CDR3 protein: CASSEEVAG.